This T cell receptor beta chain was sequenced for a study of T-cell memory formation after mild COVID-19. Study outcomes and limitations: Later expanders leaned toward CD4+, whereas clones contracting from day 15 to 85 were balanced CD4/CD8. The pre-infection memory compartment contained some responding clones, suggesting cross-reactive memory joined. Mostly located in CM and EM were contracting CD4+ clones, with contracting CD8+ clones located in EMRA.

5'RACE, which relied on constant-segment primers, yielded TCR alpha and TCR beta cDNA libraries carrying sample barcodes and UMIs. TCRdb reprocessed the 5' RACE reads with MiXCR, giving one entry per CDR3 protein. The sample lists fewer than 700,000 distinct CDR3 sequences; about 20% were seen once. Worth noting for this clonotype: The antigen is undetermined.

The sequence derives from an adult woman who had mild COVID-19 (a few samples of this study predate the infection). Cell type and time point are not known. The source material was PBMCs or a T cell subset sorted from them (not recorded which).

CDR3 DNA sequence: TGTGCCAGCAGTCTACTCTTGAGGGGGACCGGGGAGCTGTTTTTT. Its translation: CASSLLLRGTGELFF. This chain joins TRBV6-2 or TRBV6-3 and TRBJ2-2, with TRBD1 as a possible D gene (6 bases). Germline loops: CDR1 MNHEY, CDR2 SVGEGT. Trimming removed 5 bases from V and 5 bases from J, with 15 bases in between. This CDR3 has 15 amino acids.